What follows are 17 T cell receptor beta chains derived from one specimen sequenced in a study of metastatic and nonmetastatic thyroid tumors. Ahead of thyroid surgery, no patient had received treatment of any kind. TCRdb re-analyzed the PCR reads using MiXCR. The repertoire holds some 21,000 clones, with 25% to 30% as singletons. The sample consisted of blood. The receptors originated from a female donor with papillary thyroid cancer or a benign thyroid nodule (not recorded which). Some clones in this sample may be carry-over from other donors' samples.

This clone is classed as medium-sized. The chain uses TRBV7-2 and TRBJ1-3; tentative D call: TRBD1 (6 bases). The V gene lost 4 bases and the J gene lost 1 base, with 8 bases spanning the gap. The CDR3 spans 14 residues. In germline, CDR1 is SGHTA, CDR2 FQGNSA. CDR3 nucleotide sequence: TGTGCCAGCAGCTCACAGGGTTCTGGAAACACCATATATTTT. This codes for CASSSQGSGNTIYF.

By share of the sample, this clone is medium-sized. The chain employs TRBV20-1 and TRBJ2-1; TRBD1 matches at 10 bases. The J segment lost 6 bases and the V segment lost 6 bases, leaving 11 bases of the junction unmatched. The germline CDR1 and CDR2 sequences are DFQATT and SNEGSKA (reference sequence). This CDR3 region has 15 residues. This CDR3 is CSAAEGTGVFNEQFF. DNA for the CDR3: TGCAGTGCAGCCGAAGGGACAGGGGTATTCAATGAGCAGTTCTTC.

At least ten counts were recorded for this clone. V gene TRBV10-3 combines with J gene TRBJ2-1; TRBD2 agrees at 7 bases. Germline trimming cut 2 bases from V and 7 bases from J; bases unmatched to any gene: 5. CDR1 is ENHRY and CDR2 is SYGVKD in the germline V gene. CDR3 length: 14 residues. The CDR3 sequence: CAISERASGNEQFF. The CDR3 nucleotides read TGTGCCATCAGTGAGCGAGCTAGCGGAAATGAGCAGTTCTTC.

This clone has ten or more counts. The CDR3 DNA reads TGTGCCTGGGCCCGGGGACTAGCGGGGGTCGATGAGCAGTTCTTC. Amino acids: CAWARGLAGVDEQFF. V usage is TRBV30 and J usage is TRBJ2-1, with 14 bases identical to TRBD2. Germline V gene data show CDR1 as GTSNPN and CDR2 as SVGIG (reference sequence). The trim removed 5 bases at V and 8 bases at J, leaving 8 bases unmatched. The CDR3 runs to 15 residues.

Only one count was recorded for this clone. The chain couples TRBV30 to TRBJ2-2, with D perhaps matching TRBD2 (6 bases). This CDR3 is built from 13 residues. V was cut by 2 bases and J by 5 bases, with 9 bases left in between. Germline lookup yields CDR1 GTSNPN and CDR2 SVGIG (reference sequence). Here the CDR3 DNA reads TGTGCCTGGAGTTCGGAGGGAACCGGGGAGCTGTTTTTT. Its translation is CAWSSEGTGELFF.

By sample share, this clone is large (0.1 to 1%). The rearrangement joins TRBV7-2 to TRBJ2-7, with 9 bases that match TRBD2. Germline lookup yields CDR1 SGHTA and CDR2 FQGNSA. The junction had 8 bases not matched to a gene; V was cut back by 5 bases and J by 3 bases. The CDR3 extends over 15 amino acids. The CDR3 is CASSQQSGGFYEQYF. The CDR3 coding sequence is TGTGCCAGCAGCCAGCAGAGCGGGGGGTTCTACGAGCAGTACTTC.

The V gene is TRBV25-1, the J gene TRBJ2-6; D is perhaps TRBD2 (6 bases). Trimming took off 5 bases at V and 4 bases at J, with 9 bases between the two ends. Germline CDR1 reads MGHDK; CDR2 reads SYGVNS. The CDR3 has 14 amino acids. The DNA for the CDR3 is TGTGCCAGCAGTCCGGCGGGGGGGGCCAACGTCCTGACTTTC. This translates into CASSPAGGANVLTF.

The rearrangement uses TRBV20-1 and TRBJ1-1, with a weak D call TRBD1 (6 bases). Trimming shortened V by 1 base and J by 5 bases, and 14 bases separated the two germline ends. The CDR3 runs 14 residues. The germline V gene encodes CDR1 DFQATT and CDR2 SNEGSKA (reference sequence). In DNA, the CDR3 is TGCAGTGCTAGAGGTATACAGGGAAAGACTGAAGCTTTCTTT. It encodes CSARGIQGKTEAFF.

There are many counts of this clone. The chain uses TRBV2 and TRBJ1-5; TRBD1 agrees at 9 bases. CDR1 and CDR2 from the germline V gene are SNHLY and FYNNEI. The CDR3 runs 15 residues. The J segment lost 7 bases and the V segment lost 6 bases, leaving 10 bases of the junction unmatched. CDR3 sequence: CASRVRDRAGQPQHF. The CDR3 DNA follows: TGTGCCAGCAGAGTCCGGGACAGGGCTGGGCAGCCCCAGCATTTT.

The table lists this clone with many counts. Given a much more abundant clone one base away, this may be a read error. The gene calls are TRBV6-1 and TRBJ2-1, with D maybe TRBD2 (7 bases). Trimming shortened V by 2 bases and J by 7 bases, and 15 bases separated the two germline ends. The germline CDR1 and CDR2 sequences are MNHNS and SASEGT. CDR3 length equals 15 residues. Here the CDR3 reads CASSEWGGQRNEQFF. The CDR3 region has the DNA TGTGCCAGCAGTGAATGGGGGGGCCAGAGGAATGAGCAGTTCTTC.

In this sample, this clone turned up many times. The CDR3 is CSAGGTGGAQPQHF. Written as DNA, the CDR3 is TGCAGTGCGGGAGGGACAGGGGGCGCCCAGCCCCAGCATTTT. The chain carries TRBV20-1 and TRBJ1-5, with 12 bases identical to TRBD1. Germline CDR1 is DFQATT and CDR2 is SNEGSKA (reference sequence). This CDR3 is built from 14 residues. Germline trimming cut 6 bases from V and 7 bases from J; bases unmatched to any gene: 7.

This clone has at least ten counts. This chain links TRBV7-3 with TRBJ2-1; D unclear. Germline lookup yields CDR1 SGHTA and CDR2 FQGTGA. The CDR3 extends over 12 amino acids. V was pared by 2 bases and J by 4 bases, with 3 bases between. The CDR3 spells CASSLYYNEQFF. For the CDR3, the DNA is TGTGCCAGCAGCTTATATTACAATGAGCAGTTCTTC.

This clone was detected only once. The chain recombines TRBV30 with TRBJ1-6; 7 nucleotides match TRBD1. V was clipped by 6 bases and J by 5 bases; unmatched bases: 1. Germline V gene lookup returns CDR1 GTSNPN and CDR2 SVGIG (reference sequence). The CDR3 contains 12 residues. Written as DNA, the CDR3 is TGTGCCTGTGACAGGGATAATTCACCCCTCCACTTT. This gives the protein CACDRDNSPLHF.

This clone was detected many times. V and J are TRBV15 and TRBJ2-2; D is uncertain. The CDR3 consists of 15 residues. V lost 3 bases and J 4 bases, leaving 12 bases between the germline ends. Germline CDR1 LNHNV, CDR2 YYDKDF (reference sequence). CDR3 nucleotide sequence: TGTGCCACCAGCAGCGCACCTCGCGGCACCGGGGAGCTGTTTTTT. It specifies CATSSAPRGTGELFF.

This clone was picked up many times. The sample holds other DNA sequences that translate to the same CDR3. This rearrangement joins TRBV20-1 to TRBJ2-5; TRBD2 aligns across 9 bases. This CDR3 spans 14 amino acids. Germline values: CDR1 DFQATT, CDR2 SNEGSKA (reference sequence). The CDR3 DNA sequence: TGCAGCATGCTAGACGGCGGGGGGGGGCAGACCCAGTACTTC. Its protein is CSMLDGGGGQTQYF.

The chain couples TRBV18 to TRBJ1-1, with D possibly matching TRBD1 (5 bases). The CDR3 covers 15 residues. Trimming cost V 6 bases and J 1 base, with 15 bases left between them. Germline CDR1 KGHSH, CDR2 LQKENI. The CDR3 nucleotides are TGTGCCAGCTCGACCCGACAAGGGACGAACACTGAAGCTTTCTTT. This sequence encodes CASSTRQGTNTEAFF.

The chain employs TRBV5-1 and TRBJ2-1; no firm D call. Germline assignment: CDR1 SGHRS and CDR2 YFSETQ. V was pared by 4 bases and J by 6 bases, with 14 bases between. This CDR3 region has 14 residues. The CDR3 nucleotides read TGCGCCAGCAGCCTAACCGGGTCCCTCAATGAGCAGTTCTTC. Translated: CASSLTGSLNEQFF.